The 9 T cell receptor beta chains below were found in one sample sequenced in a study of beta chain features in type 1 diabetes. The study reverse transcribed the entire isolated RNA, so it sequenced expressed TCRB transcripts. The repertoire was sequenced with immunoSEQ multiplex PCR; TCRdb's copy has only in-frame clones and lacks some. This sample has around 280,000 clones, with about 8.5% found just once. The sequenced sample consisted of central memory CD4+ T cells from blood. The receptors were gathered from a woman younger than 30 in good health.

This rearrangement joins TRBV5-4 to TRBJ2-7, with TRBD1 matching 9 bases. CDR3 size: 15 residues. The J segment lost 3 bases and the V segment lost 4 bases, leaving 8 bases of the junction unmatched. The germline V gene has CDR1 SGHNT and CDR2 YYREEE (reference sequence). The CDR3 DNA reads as TGTGCCAGCAGCCCCGGTGGGACAGGGCTCTACGAGCAGTACTTC. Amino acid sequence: CASSPGGTGLYEQYF.

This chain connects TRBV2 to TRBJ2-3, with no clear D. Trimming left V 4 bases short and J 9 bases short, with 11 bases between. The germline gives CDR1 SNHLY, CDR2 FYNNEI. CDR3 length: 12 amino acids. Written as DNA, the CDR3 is TGTGCCAGCAGTGGCCGTAGTGTCACGCAGTATTTT. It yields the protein CASSGRSVTQYF.

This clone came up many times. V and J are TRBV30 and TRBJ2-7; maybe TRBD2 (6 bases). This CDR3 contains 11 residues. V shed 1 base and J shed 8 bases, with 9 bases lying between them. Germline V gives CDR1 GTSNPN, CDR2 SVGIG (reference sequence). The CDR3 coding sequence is TGTGCCTGGAGTGGGGGAGGAAAGCAGTACTTC. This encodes CAWSGGGKQYF.

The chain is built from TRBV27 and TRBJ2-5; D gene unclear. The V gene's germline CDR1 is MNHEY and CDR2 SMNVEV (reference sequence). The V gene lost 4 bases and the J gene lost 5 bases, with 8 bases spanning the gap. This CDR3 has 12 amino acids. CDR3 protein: CASSSQDETQYF. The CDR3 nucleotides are TGTGCCAGCAGTTCCCAGGACGAGACCCAGTACTTC.

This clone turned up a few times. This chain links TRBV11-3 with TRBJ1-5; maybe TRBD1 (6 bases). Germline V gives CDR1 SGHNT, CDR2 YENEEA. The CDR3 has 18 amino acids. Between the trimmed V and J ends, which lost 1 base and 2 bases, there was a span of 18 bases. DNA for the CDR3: TGTGCCAGCAGCTTAGTAACGGGGCAGGGGAAGCGCAATCAGCCCCAGCATTTT. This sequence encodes CASSLVTGQGKRNQPQHF.

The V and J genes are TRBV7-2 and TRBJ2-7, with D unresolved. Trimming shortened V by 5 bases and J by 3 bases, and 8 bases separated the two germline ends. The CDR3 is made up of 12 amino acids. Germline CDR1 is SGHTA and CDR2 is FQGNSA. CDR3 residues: CASSPANYEQYF. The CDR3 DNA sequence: TGTGCCAGCAGCCCCGCTAACTACGAGCAGTACTTC. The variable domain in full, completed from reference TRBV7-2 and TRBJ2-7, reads GAGVSQSPSNKVTEKGKDVELRCDPISGHTALYWYRQSLGQGLEFLIYFQGNSAPDKSGLPSDRFSAERTGGSVSTLTIQRTQQEDSAVYLCASSPANYEQYFGPGTRLTVT.

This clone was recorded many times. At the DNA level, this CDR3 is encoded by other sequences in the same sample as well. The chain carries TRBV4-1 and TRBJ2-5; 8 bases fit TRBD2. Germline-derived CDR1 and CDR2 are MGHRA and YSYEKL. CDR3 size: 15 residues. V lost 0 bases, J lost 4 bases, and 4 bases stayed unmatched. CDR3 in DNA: TGCGCCAGCAGCCAAGAGGGGACTAGTGTAGAGACCCAGTACTTC. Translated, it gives CASSQEGTSVETQYF.

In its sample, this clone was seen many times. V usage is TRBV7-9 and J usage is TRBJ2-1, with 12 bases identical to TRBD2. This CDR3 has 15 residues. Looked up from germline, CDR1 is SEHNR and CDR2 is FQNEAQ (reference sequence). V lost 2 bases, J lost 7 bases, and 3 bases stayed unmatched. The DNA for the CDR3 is TGTGCCAGCAGCTTAACTAGCGGGAGGATTAATGAGCAGTTCTTC. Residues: CASSLTSGRINEQFF.

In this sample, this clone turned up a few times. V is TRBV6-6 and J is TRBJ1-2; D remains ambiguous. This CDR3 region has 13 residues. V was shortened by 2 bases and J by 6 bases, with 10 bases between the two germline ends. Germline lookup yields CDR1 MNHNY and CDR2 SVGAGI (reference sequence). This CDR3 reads CASSYRTVDGYTF. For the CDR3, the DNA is TGTGCCAGCAGTTACCGGACGGTAGATGGCTACACCTTC.